These T cell receptor beta chains were read from a single sample in a study of T cell repertoires in cytomegalovirus infection. TCRdb re-derived calls from the reads in MiXCR, one entry per CDR3 protein. The sample holds approximately 500,000 distinct CDR3 sequences, roughly 12% seen once. The sequenced material came from PBMCs. Receptor source: a human donor in good health (CMV status not recorded). Some clones in this sample may be carry-over from other donors' samples. Each CDR3 is given with its conserved first and last residue. Each record gives: J gene, V gene, CDR3 protein.

TRBJ2-1,TRBV12-5,CASGLAGANEQFF
TRBJ1-1,TRBV2,CASIGRTSEAFF
TRBJ1-1,TRBV5-6,CASSFGQGRNTEAFF
TRBJ2-7,TRBV7-9,CASSTVSYEQYF
TRBJ2-1,TRBV15,CATSLRLAGGGNEQFF
TRBJ1-5,TRBV9,CASSPTVQLNQPQHF
TRBJ2-4,TRBV19,CASREGTKNIQYF
TRBJ2-7,TRBV18,CASSPSSGAYEQYF
TRBJ1-2,TRBV7-2,CASSLASGDYGYTF
TRBJ1-5,TRBV28,CASSPGQAYSNQPQHF
TRBJ2-7,TRBV12-3/TRBV12-4,CASSPSGVSYEQYF
TRBJ2-3,TRBV20-1,CSAFAPWYERGSPDTQYF
TRBJ2-3,TRBV7-2,CASSWSGGRRDTQYF
TRBJ2-3,TRBV7-3,CASSLSRGADTQYF
TRBJ2-1,TRBV28,CASYNTLLGSYNEQFF
TRBJ1-4,TRBV7-8,CASSLGWEGTNEKLFF
TRBJ1-5,TRBV18,CASSPPRINQPQHF
TRBJ2-1,TRBV10-3,CAIRGTDNEQFF
TRBJ2-7,TRBV28,CATAAWSSYEQYF
TRBJ2-3,TRBV28,CASSPGGSPDTQYF